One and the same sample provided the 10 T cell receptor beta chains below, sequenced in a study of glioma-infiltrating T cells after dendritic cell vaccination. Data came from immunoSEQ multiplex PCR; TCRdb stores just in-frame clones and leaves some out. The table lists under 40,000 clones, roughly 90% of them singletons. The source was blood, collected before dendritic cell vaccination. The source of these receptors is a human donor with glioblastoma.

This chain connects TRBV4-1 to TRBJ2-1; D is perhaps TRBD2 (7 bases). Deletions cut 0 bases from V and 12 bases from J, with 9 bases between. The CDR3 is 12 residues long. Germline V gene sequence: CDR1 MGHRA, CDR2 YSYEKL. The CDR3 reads CASSQDRGAQFF. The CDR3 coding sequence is TGCGCCAGCAGCCAAGATCGGGGGGCGCAGTTCTTC.

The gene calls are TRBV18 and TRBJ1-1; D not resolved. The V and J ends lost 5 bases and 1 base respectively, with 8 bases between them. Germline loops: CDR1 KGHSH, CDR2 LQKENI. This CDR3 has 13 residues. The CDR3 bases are TGTGCCAGCTCAGGGCGGGAGAACACTGAAGCTTTCTTT. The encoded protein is CASSGRENTEAFF.

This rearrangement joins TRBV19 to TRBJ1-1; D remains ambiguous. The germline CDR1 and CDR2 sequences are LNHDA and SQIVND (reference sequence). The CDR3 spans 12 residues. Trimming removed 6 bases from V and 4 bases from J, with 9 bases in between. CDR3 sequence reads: CASSHPGTEAFF. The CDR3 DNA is TGTGCCAGTAGCCATCCGGGCACTGAAGCTTTCTTT.

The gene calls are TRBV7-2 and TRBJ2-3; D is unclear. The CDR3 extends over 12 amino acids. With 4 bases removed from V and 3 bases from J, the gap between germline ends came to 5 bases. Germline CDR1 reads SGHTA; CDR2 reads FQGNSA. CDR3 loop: CASSSFTDTQYF. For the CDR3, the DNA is TGTGCCAGCAGCTCGTTTACAGATACGCAGTATTTT.

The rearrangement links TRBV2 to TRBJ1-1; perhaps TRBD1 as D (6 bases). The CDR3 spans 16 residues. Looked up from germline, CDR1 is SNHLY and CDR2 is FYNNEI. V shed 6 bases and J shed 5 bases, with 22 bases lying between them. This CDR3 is CASRAEKGLGTTEAFF. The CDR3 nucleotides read TGTGCCAGCAGGGCCGAGAAGGGTTTGGGGACAACTGAAGCTTTCTTT.

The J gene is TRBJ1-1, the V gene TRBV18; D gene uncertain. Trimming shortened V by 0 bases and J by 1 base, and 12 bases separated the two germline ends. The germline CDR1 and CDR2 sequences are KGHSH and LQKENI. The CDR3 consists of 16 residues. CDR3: CASSPPSGSRNTEAFF. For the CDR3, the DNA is TGTGCCAGCTCACCACCGTCAGGAAGCAGGAACACTGAAGCTTTCTTT.

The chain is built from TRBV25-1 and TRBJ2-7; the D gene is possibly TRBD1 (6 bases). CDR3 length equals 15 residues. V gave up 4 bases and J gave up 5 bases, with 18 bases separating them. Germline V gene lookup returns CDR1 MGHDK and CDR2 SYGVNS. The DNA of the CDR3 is TGTGCCAGCAGTGGCCTAGGGACATTGGCCCACGAGCAGTACTTC. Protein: CASSGLGTLAHEQYF.

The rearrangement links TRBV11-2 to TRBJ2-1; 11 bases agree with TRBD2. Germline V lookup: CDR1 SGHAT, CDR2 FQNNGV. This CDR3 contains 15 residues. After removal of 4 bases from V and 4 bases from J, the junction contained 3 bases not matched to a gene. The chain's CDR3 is CASSSGTSGYNEQFF. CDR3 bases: TGTGCCAGCAGCTCGGGGACTAGCGGTTACAATGAGCAGTTCTTC.

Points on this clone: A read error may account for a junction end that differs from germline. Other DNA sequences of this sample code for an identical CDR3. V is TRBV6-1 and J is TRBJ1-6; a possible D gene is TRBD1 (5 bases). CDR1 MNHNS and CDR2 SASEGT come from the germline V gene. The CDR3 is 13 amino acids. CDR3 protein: CASRTTANSPLHF. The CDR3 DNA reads TGTGCCAGCAGAACGACAGCTAATTCCCCCCTCCACTTT.

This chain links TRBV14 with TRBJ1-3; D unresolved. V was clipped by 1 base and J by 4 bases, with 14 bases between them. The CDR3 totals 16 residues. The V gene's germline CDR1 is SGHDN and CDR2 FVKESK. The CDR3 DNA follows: TGTGCCAGCAGCCAAGTTGACCCGGGATTGGGAAACACCATATATTTT. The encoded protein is CASSQVDPGLGNTIYF.